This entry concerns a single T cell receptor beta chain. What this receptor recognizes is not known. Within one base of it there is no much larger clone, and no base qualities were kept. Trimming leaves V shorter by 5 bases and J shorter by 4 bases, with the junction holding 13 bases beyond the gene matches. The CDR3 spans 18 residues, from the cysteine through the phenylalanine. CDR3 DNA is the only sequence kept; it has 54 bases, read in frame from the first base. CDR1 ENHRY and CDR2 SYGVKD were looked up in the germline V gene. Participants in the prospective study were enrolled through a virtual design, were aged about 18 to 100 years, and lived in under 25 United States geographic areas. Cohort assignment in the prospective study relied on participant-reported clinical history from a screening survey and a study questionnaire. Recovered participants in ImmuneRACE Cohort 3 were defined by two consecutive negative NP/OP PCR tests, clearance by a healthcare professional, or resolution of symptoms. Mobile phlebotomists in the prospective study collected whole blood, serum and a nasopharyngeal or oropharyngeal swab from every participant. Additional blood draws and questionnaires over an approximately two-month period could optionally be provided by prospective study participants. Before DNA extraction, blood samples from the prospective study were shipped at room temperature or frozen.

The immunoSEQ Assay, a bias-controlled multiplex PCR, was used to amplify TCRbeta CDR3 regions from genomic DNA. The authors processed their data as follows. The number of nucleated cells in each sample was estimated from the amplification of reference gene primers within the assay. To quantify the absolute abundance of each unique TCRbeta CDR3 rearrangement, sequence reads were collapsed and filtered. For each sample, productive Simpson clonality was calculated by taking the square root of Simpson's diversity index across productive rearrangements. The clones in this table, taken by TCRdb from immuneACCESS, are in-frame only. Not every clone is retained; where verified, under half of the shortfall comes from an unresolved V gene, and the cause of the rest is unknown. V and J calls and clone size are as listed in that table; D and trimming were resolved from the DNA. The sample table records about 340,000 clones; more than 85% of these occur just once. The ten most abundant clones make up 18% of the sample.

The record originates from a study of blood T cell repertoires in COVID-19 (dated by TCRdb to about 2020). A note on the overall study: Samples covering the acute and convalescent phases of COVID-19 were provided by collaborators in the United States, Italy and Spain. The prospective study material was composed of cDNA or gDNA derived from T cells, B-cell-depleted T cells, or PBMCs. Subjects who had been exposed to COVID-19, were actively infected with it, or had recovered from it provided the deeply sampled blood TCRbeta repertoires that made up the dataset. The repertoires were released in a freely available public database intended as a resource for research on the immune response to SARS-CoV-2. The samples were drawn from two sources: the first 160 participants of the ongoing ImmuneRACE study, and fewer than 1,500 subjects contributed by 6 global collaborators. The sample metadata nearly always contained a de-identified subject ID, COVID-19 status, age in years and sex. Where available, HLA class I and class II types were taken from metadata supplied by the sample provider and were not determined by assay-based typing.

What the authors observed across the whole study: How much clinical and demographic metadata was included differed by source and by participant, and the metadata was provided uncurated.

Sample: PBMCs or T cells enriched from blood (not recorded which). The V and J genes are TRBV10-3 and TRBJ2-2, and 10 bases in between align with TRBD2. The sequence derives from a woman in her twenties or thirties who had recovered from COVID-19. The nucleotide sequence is TGTGCCATCAGTTACGGGACTAGCGTATCGATGGGCACCGGGGAGCTGTTTTTT. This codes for CAISYGTSVSMGTGELFF.